The 24 T cell receptor beta chains presented below share a single source sample, sequenced in a study of control samples from healthy donors and cancer patients. Data came from immunoSEQ multiplex PCR; TCRdb stores just in-frame clones and leaves some out. The table includes under 300,000 clones, over 75% detected once. Material: PBMCs. The receptors shown here come from a woman aged 55-75 years with lung cancer.

The chain has TRBV4-1 and TRBJ2-1; 11 nucleotides agree with TRBD1. The CDR3 has 15 amino acids. The germline V gene encodes CDR1 MGHRA and CDR2 YSYEKL. With V trimmed by 2 bases and J by 9 bases, 6 bases remained unmatched. CDR3 DNA sequence: TGCGCCAGCAGCCAAATAGGACAGGGGGCTGGTGAGCAGTTCTTC. The encoded protein is CASSQIGQGAGEQFF.

The chain joins TRBV5-6 to TRBJ1-1; D gene uncertain. The CDR3 is 12 amino acids. CDR1 SGHDT and CDR2 YYEEEE come from the germline V gene. The V gene lost 3 bases and the J gene lost 6 bases, with 9 bases spanning the gap. In DNA form, the CDR3 reads TGTGCCAGCAGCTACCCCCGGGCTGAAGCTTTCTTT. It translates to CASSYPRAEAFF.

The V and J genes are TRBV6-5 and TRBJ1-5; the D gene is possibly TRBD1 (5 bases). The length of the CDR3 is 14 residues. V was shortened by 4 bases and J by 7 bases, with 14 bases between the two germline ends. In germline, CDR1 is MNHEY, CDR2 SVGAGI. CDR3 amino acids: CASSSPDEGQPQHF. The CDR3 DNA follows: TGTGCCAGCAGTTCCCCGGACGAGGGGCAGCCCCAGCATTTT.

The rearrangement uses TRBV7-2 and TRBJ2-7; weak D call: TRBD1 (5 bases). The CDR3 spans 12 residues. V was trimmed by 5 bases and J by 6 bases, leaving 11 bases between them. The germline CDR1 and CDR2 sequences are SGHTA and FQGNSA. As DNA, the CDR3 is TGTGCCAGCAGCGCGGACATCGCCGAGCAGTACTTC. Translated, it gives CASSADIAEQYF.

The chain recombines TRBV11-2 with TRBJ2-3; TRBD2 might be the D (6 bases). This CDR3 is built from 17 residues. Germline loops: CDR1 SGHAT, CDR2 FQNNGV. V was cut by 4 bases and J by 4 bases, with 21 bases left in between. CDR3 loop: CASSSPLYRSGADTQYF. CDR3 sequence (DNA): TGTGCCAGCAGCTCGCCCCTGTACAGGTCGGGGGCAGATACGCAGTATTTT.

The chain couples TRBV4-1 to TRBJ2-7, with 9 bases identical to TRBD1. CDR3 length equals 13 residues. In germline, CDR1 is MGHRA, CDR2 YSYEKL. Germline trimming cut 8 bases from V and 2 bases from J; bases unmatched to any gene: 4. CDR3 protein: CASARDRAYEQYF. For the CDR3, the DNA is TGCGCCAGCGCCCGGGACAGGGCCTACGAGCAGTACTTC.

This chain joins TRBV24-1 and TRBJ2-6; D not resolved. With 6 bases removed from V and 0 bases from J, the gap between germline ends came to 5 bases. Germline loops: CDR1 KGHDR, CDR2 SFDVKD. This CDR3 comprises 14 residues. The CDR3 DNA follows: TGTGCCACCAGTAGGAGCTCTGGGGCCAACGTCCTGACTTTC. Protein product: CATSRSSGANVLTF.

This chain connects TRBV2 to TRBJ2-5; the match to TRBD1 covers 7 bases. Trimming at V came to 4 bases and at J to 1 base, leaving 0 bases not matched to a gene. The germline V gene encodes CDR1 SNHLY and CDR2 FYNNEI. The CDR3 has 13 residues. CDR3 nucleotides: TGTGCCAGCAGTGGGGACAGCCAAGAGACCCAGTACTTC. Its protein product is CASSGDSQETQYF. Supplemented by reference TRBV2 and TRBJ2-5, the full variable domain reads EPEVTQTPSHQVTQMGQEVILRCVPISNHLYFYWYRQILGQKVEFLVSFYNNEISEKSEIFDDQFSVERPDGSNFTLKIRSTKLEDSAMYFCASSGDSQETQYFGPGTRLLVL.

The chain recombines TRBV12-3 or TRBV12-4 with TRBJ2-7; no firm D call. CDR3 length: 13 amino acids. Trimming left V 3 bases short and J 1 base short, with 7 bases between. For the CDR3, the DNA is TGTGCCAGCAGTTTCCCGCCTTCCTACGAGCAGTACTTC. It specifies CASSFPPSYEQYF.

The J gene is TRBJ1-1, the V gene TRBV20-1; D is undetermined. Trimming took 8 bases from V and 4 from J, leaving 11 bases between them. This CDR3 is 11 amino acids long. In germline, CDR1 is DFQATT, CDR2 SNEGSKA (reference sequence). The CDR3 nucleotides read TGCAGTCGGAGGGAAAGCACTGAAGCTTTCTTT. It codes for CSRRESTEAFF.

The rearrangement uses TRBV5-1 and TRBJ2-5; 7 bases fit TRBD1. With 2 bases clipped from V and 0 bases from J, the junction kept 1 base outside the gene matches. This CDR3 has 14 residues. Germline lookup yields CDR1 SGHRS and CDR2 YFSETQ. The CDR3 loop is CASSLQGNQETQYF. CDR3 sequence (DNA): TGCGCCAGCAGCTTACAGGGGAACCAAGAGACCCAGTACTTC.

The chain carries TRBV12-3 or TRBV12-4 and TRBJ1-5; D is uncertain. The germline V and J ends were trimmed by 6 bases and 5 bases, with 11 bases remaining between them. This CDR3 comprises 13 residues. CDR3 in DNA: TGTGCCAGCAGGCGACACTCGGATCAGCCCCAGCATTTT. It yields the protein CASRRHSDQPQHF.

This chain joins TRBV9 and TRBJ1-5; no clear D gene. Deletions cut 1 base from V and 0 bases from J, with 8 bases between. CDR1 is SGDLS and CDR2 is YYNGEE in the germline V gene. There are 15 residues in the CDR3. The CDR3 nucleotides are TGTGCCAGCAGCGTAAGCCCTAATAGCAATCAGCCCCAGCATTTT. Protein sequence: CASSVSPNSNQPQHF.

The V gene is TRBV6-2 or TRBV6-3, the J gene TRBJ2-1, with TRBD2 identical over 15 bases. Trimming took 5 bases from V and 2 from J; bases not matched to a gene: 10. The CDR3 runs 19 residues. Per germline, CDR1 MNHEY and CDR2 SVGEGT. Here the CDR3 DNA reads TGTGCCAGCAGTAGACCGCCCGGGACTAGCGGGAGGACCTACAATGAGCAGTTCTTC. It is translated as CASSRPPGTSGRTYNEQFF.

This rearrangement joins TRBV7-9 to TRBJ1-2; D gene unclear. This CDR3 contains 14 residues. Germline loops: CDR1 SEHNR, CDR2 FQNEAQ (reference sequence). V dropped 1 base and J dropped 5 bases, with 11 bases sitting between them. This chain's CDR3 is CASSLDAIVYGYTF. The CDR3 region has the DNA TGTGCCAGCAGCTTAGACGCGATAGTATATGGCTACACCTTC.

As DNA, the CDR3 is TGTGCCAGTAGTATAGACGTCCACGGGGGTGCCAAAAACATTCAGTACTTC. Amino acids: CASSIDVHGGAKNIQYF. This sequence joins TRBV19 and TRBJ2-4, with D maybe TRBD2 (6 bases). Germline assignment: CDR1 LNHDA and CDR2 SQIVND (reference sequence). Trimming removed 0 bases at V and 1 base at J, with 13 bases between. This CDR3 has 17 amino acids.

In this sample, this clone turned up once. The chain links TRBV10-3 to TRBJ1-4; 9 positions match TRBD1. Losses at the gene ends were 2 bases for V and 8 bases for J; bases not matched to a gene: 0. The CDR3 length is 13 residues. Germline assignment: CDR1 ENHRY and CDR2 SYGVKD. The CDR3 DNA reads TGTGCCATCAGTGAGGGACAGGGGGAAAAACTGTTTTTT. Translation gives CAISEGQGEKLFF.

The chain is built from TRBV25-1 and TRBJ1-1; D is perhaps TRBD1 (6 bases). Trimming stripped 6 bases from V and 4 bases from J, with 15 bases between. The CDR3 is made up of 14 amino acids. CDR1 is MGHDK, CDR2 SYGVNS, per germline. CDR3 DNA: TGTGCCAGCAGGCCTACAGGGCGGATCACTGAAGCTTTCTTT. Amino acids: CASRPTGRITEAFF.

This clone was picked up one time. This chain links TRBV2 with TRBJ1-2; D is possibly TRBD1 (6 bases). This CDR3 is built from 13 residues. Trimming shortened V by 7 bases and J by 3 bases, and 12 bases separated the two germline ends. Germline V gene lookup returns CDR1 SNHLY and CDR2 FYNNEI. CDR3 region: CASNGGGYYGYTF. As DNA, the CDR3 is TGTGCCAGCAACGGGGGGGGCTACTATGGCTACACCTTC.

In its sample, this clone was seen a few times. In DNA, the CDR3 is TGTGCCAGCAGCCCTCCTAGCGGGGGGTTGCGGAACGAGCAGTACTTC. This sequence encodes CASSPPSGGLRNEQYF. The V gene is TRBV7-9, the J gene TRBJ2-7; TRBD2 matches 11 bases. Germline trimming cut 5 bases from V and 5 bases from J; bases unmatched to any gene: 11. The CDR3 is made up of 16 amino acids. Germline loops: CDR1 SEHNR, CDR2 FQNEAQ (reference sequence).

The chain recombines TRBV12-3 or TRBV12-4 with TRBJ1-2; the D is unclear. Trimming cost V 2 bases and J 12 bases, with 10 bases left between them. CDR3 length: 11 amino acids. CDR3 in amino acids: CASSLYLKHTF. DNA of the CDR3: TGTGCCAGCAGTTTATATCTGAAGCACACCTTC.

This clone was recorded only once. The chain uses TRBV28 and TRBJ2-2; D gene unclear. The germline gives CDR1 MDHEN, CDR2 SYDVKM. The length of the CDR3 is 12 residues. V shed 2 bases and J shed 6 bases, with 4 bases lying between them. CDR3 coding DNA: TGTGCCAGCAGTTTAGAACCCGGGGAGCTGTTTTTT. This gives the protein CASSLEPGELFF. Using reference TRBV28 and TRBJ2-2 for the parts outside the CDR3, the full variable domain is DVKVTQSSRYLVKRTGEKVFLECVQDMDHENMFWYRQDPGLGLRLIYFSYDVKMKEKGDIPEGYSVSREKKERFSLILESASTNQTSMYLCASSLEPGELFFGEGSRLTVL.

This rearrangement joins TRBV3-1 (or the pseudogene TRBV3-2) to TRBJ2-6; D is undetermined. The CDR3 loop spans 15 amino acids. Trimming shortened V by 0 bases and J by 1 base, and 4 bases separated the two germline ends. Per the germline V gene, CDR1 is LGHDT and CDR2 is YNNKEL (reference sequence). CDR3 DNA: TGTGCCAGCAGCCAAGAGGCTTCTGGGGCCAACGTCCTGACTTTC. Translation: CASSQEASGANVLTF.

The chain employs TRBV5-4 and TRBJ2-1; 7 nucleotides line up with TRBD1. The CDR3 covers 14 residues. CDR1 SGHNT and CDR2 YYREEE come from the germline V gene (reference sequence). J was trimmed by 4 bases and V by 3 bases; bases with no gene match: 4. CDR3 amino acids: CASSSGQSYNEQFF. The CDR3 bases are TGTGCCAGCAGCTCGGGACAGTCATACAATGAGCAGTTCTTC.